This T cell receptor beta chain appears in the sequencing data of a study of T and B cells in COVID-19 patients. Per germline, CDR1 WNHNN and CDR2 SYGVQD (reference sequence). This CDR3 spans 17 amino acids. V lost 3 bases to trimming and J lost 7 bases; unmatched junction nucleotides: 10. This clonotype is termed medium-sized. TRB was amplified from roughly 250-500 ng of blood genomic DNA. BIOMED2 TRB-A/B primer pools were used in multiplex TRB PCR. TCRdb re-called the multiplex PCR reads with MiXCR, one entry per CDR3 protein. This sample carries several hundred distinct CDR3 sequences, around 23% of them seen once, and the ten largest clones take roughly 33%.

The chain carries TRBV10-1 and TRBJ2-1, with TRBD2 identical over 12 bases. Input material: blood. The clonotype was recovered from a human donor with active COVID-19. The chain's CDR3 is CASSEGLAGGRWNEQFF. The CDR3 coding sequence is TGCGCCAGCAGTGAAGGGCTAGCGGGGGGGCGGTGGAATGAGCAGTTCTTC.